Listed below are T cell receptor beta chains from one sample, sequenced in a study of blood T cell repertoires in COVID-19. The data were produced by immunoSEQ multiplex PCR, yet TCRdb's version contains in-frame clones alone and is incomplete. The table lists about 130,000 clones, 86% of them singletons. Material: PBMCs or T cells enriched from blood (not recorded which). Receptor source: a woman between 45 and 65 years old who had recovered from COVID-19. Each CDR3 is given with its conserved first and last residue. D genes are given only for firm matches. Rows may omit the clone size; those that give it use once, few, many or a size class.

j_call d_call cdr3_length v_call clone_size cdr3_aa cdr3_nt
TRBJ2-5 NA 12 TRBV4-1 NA CASSQIRETQYF TGCGCCAGCAGCCAGATACGGGAGACCCAGTACTTC
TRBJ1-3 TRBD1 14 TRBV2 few CASIATGQRNTIYF TGTGCCAGCATCGCGACGGGACAGAGAAACACCATATATTTT
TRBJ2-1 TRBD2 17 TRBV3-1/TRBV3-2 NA CASSQDGGLSSYNEQFF TGTGCCAGCAGCCAAGATGGGGGACTAAGCTCCTACAATGAGCAGTTCTTC
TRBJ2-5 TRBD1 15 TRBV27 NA CASSQRQGFEETQYF TGTGCCAGCAGCCAAAGACAGGGTTTTGAAGAGACCCAGTACTTC
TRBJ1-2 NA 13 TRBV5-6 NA CASSLARAYGYTF TGTGCCAGCAGCTTGGCCAGGGCCTATGGCTACACCTTC
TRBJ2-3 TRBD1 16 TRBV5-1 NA CASSLRTGDYWGTQYF TGCGCCAGCAGCTTACGGACAGGGGATTACTGGGGTACGCAGTATTTT
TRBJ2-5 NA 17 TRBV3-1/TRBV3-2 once CASSQEGITGNPETQYF TGTGCCAGCAGCCAAGAAGGAATTACAGGGAATCCCGAGACCCAGTACTTC
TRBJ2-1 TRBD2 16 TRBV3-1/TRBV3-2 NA CASSQGRTSGGVEQFF TGTGCCAGCAGCCAAGGCAGGACTAGCGGGGGTGTTGAGCAGTTCTTC
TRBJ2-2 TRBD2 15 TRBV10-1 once CASSEGLAGREELFF TGCGCCAGCAGCGAAGGACTAGCGGGGAGGGAGGAGCTGTTTTTT
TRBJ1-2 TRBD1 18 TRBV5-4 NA CASSPPFGTGDPGYGYTF TGTGCCAGCAGCCCGCCCTTTGGGACAGGGGACCCAGGCTATGGCTACACCTTC
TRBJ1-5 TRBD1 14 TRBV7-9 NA CASSQGGRNQPQHF TGTGCCAGCAGTCAGGGGGGTCGCAATCAGCCCCAGCATTTT
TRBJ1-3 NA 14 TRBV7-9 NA CASSRSSSGNTIYF TGTGCCAGCAGCCGTTCTAGCTCTGGAAACACCATATATTTT
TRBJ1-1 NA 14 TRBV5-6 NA CASSLAAGWTEAFF TGTGCCAGCAGCTTGGCGGCAGGGTGGACTGAAGCTTTCTTT
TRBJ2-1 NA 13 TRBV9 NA CASSAGSSQEQFF TGTGCCAGCAGCGCCGGGTCCTCCCAGGAGCAGTTCTTC
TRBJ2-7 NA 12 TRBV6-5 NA CASSLGQYEQYF TGTGCCAGCAGCCTTGGGCAGTACGAGCAGTACTTC
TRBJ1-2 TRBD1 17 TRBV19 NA CASSDPGQARSNYGYTF TGTGCCAGTAGTGACCCGGGACAGGCCCGTTCTAACTATGGCTACACCTTC